The present T cell receptor (beta chain) was sequenced within a study of T cells in Graves' hyperthyroidism and ophthalmopathy. Broader study findings: Ophthalmopathy was identified by the model a median 6.5 months ahead of onset.

Enrolled ophthalmopathy patients presented with a Clinical Activity Score of at least 3, a NOSPECS grade of at least 4, and disease duration under 3 months. Patients with uncontrolled infections, other autoimmune diseases, pregnancy or lactation were excluded. CDR3 length equals 20 residues. Germline CDR1 is MNHEY and CDR2 is SMNVEV (reference sequence). J gave up 0 bases and V 7 bases, and 12 bases lay outside the gene matches. To note about this clonotype: The antigen is not known.

RNA transcripts were the template for amplifying TCR beta CDR3 regions. Carried out on the TCR CDR3, a first-round RT-PCR used the HTBI primer set. TCRdb passed the multiplex PCR reads through MiXCR, listing each CDR3 protein once. This table has a few hundred thousand distinct CDR3 sequences, approximately 15% appearing once. Sequencing was carried out using blood. This chain uses TRBV27 with TRBJ2-2; 15 bases match TRBD2. The TCR sequence derives from a woman in her forties with Graves' ophthalmopathy. This CDR3 is CASTTRPGTSGRTNTGELFF. The CDR3 DNA reads as TGTGCCAGCACCACACGCCCCGGGACTAGCGGGAGGACGAACACCGGGGAGCTGTTTTTT.